The source of this T cell receptor beta chain is a study of cytomegalovirus exposure and HLA in healthy donors. Across the study: One earlier analysis, a look at around 180 million T cells, found more than 100 million unique TCR beta sequences. The study's early data release held tens of millions of unique TCRs from HLA-typed donors. General study results and limits: Cytomegalovirus-associated status was assigned to fewer than 200 TCR beta chains.

PCR amplification relied on 60 Vbeta primers (plus 13 Jbeta primers). Method: immunoSEQ multiplex PCR; TCRdb's copy keeps in-frame clones and lacks some. Of roughly 150,000 clones listed, 70% to 80% were seen once; the top ten hold approximately 1.5%. Germline CDR1 and CDR2: MDHEN and SYDVKM. The CDR3 covers 13 residues. V lost 4 bases and J lost 2, with 9 bases in between. As to this clone: Its antigen is still unknown. This sample also contains other DNA sequences that code for the same CDR3.

The rearrangement links TRBV28 to TRBJ2-7, with D maybe TRBD1 (6 bases). Sequencing used PBMCs. The receptor was derived from a male donor in good health and CMV-seronegative. Written as DNA, the CDR3 is TGTGCCAGCAGTTCTGGACAGACCTACGAGCAGTACTTC. Translating gives CASSSGQTYEQYF.